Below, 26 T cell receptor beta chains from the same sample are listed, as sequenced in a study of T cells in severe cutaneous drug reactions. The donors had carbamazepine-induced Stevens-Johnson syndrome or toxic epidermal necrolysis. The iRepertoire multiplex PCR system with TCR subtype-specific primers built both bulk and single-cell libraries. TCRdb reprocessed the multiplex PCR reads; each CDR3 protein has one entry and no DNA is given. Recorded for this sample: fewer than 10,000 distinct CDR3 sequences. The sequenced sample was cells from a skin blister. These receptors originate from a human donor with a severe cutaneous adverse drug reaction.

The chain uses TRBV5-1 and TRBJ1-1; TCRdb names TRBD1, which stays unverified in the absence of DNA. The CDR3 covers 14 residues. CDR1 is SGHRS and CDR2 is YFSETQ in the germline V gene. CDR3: CASSFLGAYTEAFF. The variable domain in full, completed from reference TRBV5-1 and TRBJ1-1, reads KAGVTQTPRYLIKTRGQQVTLSCSPISGHRSVSWYQQTPGQGLQFLFEYFSETQRNKGNFPGRFSGRQFSNSRSEMNVSTLELGDSALYLCASSFLGAYTEAFFGQGTRLTVV.

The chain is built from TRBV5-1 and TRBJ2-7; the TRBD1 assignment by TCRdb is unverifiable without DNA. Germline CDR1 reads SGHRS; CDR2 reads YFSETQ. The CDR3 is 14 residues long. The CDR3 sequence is CASSLPGETYEQYF.

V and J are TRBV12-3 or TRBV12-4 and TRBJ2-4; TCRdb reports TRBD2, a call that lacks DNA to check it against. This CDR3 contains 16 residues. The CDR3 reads CASTPRGGPAKNIQYF.

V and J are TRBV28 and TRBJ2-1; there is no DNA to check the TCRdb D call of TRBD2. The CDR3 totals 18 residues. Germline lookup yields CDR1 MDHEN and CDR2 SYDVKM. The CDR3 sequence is CASSLEFLGGTLAYEQFF.

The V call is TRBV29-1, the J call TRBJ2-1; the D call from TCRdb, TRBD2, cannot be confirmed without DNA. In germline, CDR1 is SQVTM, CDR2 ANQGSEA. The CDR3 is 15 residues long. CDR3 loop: CSVEGTPAGPNEQFF.

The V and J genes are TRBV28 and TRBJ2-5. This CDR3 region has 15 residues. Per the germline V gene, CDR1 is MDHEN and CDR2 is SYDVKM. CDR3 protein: CASSEKRSAQEAQYF.

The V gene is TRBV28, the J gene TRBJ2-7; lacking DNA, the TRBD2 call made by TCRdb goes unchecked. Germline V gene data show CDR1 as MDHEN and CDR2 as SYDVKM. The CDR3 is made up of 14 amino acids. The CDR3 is CASRPPGLSYEQYF.

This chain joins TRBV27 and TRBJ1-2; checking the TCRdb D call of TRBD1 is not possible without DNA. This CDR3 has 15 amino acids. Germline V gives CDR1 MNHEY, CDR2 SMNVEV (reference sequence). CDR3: CASSPLMGINYGYTF.

CDR3 residues: CASSPYTGSLNTEAFF. The chain combines TRBV27 with TRBJ1-1. In germline, CDR1 is MNHEY, CDR2 SMNVEV (reference sequence). The CDR3 runs 16 residues.

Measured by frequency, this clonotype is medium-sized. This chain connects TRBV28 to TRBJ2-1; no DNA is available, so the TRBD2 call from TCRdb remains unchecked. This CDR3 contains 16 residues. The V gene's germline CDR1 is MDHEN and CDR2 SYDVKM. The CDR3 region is CASQSPRTRFYNEQFF.

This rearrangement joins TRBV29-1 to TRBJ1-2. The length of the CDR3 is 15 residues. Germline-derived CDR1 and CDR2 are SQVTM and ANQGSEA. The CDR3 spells CSLVVTEEANYGYTF.

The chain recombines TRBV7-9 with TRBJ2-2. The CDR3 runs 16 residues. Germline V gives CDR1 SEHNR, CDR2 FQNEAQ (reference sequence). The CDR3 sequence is CASSLGDRLWAGELFF.

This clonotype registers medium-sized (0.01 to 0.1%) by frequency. The CDR3 loop reads CASRLPGLTYEQYF. The gene calls are TRBV28 and TRBJ2-7; TCRdb's D gene call, TRBD2, goes unchecked for lack of DNA. Germline V lookup: CDR1 MDHEN, CDR2 SYDVKM. The CDR3 runs 14 residues.

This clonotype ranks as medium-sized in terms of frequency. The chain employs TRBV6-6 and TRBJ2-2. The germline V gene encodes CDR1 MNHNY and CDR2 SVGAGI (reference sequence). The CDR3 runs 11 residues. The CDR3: CASVNTGELFF.

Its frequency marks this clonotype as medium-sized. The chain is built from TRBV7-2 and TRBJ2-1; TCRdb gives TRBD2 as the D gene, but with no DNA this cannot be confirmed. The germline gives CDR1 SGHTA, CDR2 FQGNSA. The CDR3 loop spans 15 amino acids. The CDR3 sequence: CASSLLPSGLNEQFF.

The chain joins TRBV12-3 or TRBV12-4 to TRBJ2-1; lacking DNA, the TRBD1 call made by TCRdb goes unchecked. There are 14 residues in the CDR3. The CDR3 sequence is CASSSPNSLREQFF.

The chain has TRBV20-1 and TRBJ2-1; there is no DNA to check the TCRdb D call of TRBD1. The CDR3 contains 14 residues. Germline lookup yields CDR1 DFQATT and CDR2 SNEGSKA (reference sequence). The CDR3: CSAYRPSSYNEQFF.

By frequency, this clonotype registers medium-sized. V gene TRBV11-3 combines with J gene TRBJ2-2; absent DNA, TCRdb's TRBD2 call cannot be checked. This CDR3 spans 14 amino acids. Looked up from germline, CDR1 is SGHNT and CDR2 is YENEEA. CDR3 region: CASLETRGTGELFF.

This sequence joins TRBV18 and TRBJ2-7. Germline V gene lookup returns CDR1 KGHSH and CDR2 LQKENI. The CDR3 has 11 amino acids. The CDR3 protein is CASSPGGEQYF.

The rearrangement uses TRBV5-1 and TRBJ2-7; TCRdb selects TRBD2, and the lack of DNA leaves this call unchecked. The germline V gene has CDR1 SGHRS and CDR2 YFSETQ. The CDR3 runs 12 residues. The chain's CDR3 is CASREGTYEQYF.

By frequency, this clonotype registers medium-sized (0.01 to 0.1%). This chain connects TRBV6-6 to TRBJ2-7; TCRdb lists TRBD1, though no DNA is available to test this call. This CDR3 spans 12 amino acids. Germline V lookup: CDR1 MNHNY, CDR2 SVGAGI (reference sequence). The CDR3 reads CATSGGSYEQYF.

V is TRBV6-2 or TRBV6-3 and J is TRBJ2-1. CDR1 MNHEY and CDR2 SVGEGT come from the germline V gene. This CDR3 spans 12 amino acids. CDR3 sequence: CASSPEVSSEFF.

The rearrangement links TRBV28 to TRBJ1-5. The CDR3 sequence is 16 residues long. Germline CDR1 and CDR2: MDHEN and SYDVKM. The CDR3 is CASSPSTAAGGWAQHF.

The CDR3 is CAWTLPAGGDTQYF. V and J are TRBV30 and TRBJ2-3; as DNA is missing, the TRBD2 call by TCRdb cannot be tested. The germline CDR1 and CDR2 sequences are GTSNPN and SVGIG (reference sequence). This CDR3 has 14 amino acids. Full variable domain (rest looked up from reference TRBV30 and TRBJ2-3): SQTIHQWPATLVQPVGSPLSLECTVEGTSNPNLYWYRQAAGRGLQLLFYSVGIGQISSEVPQNLSASRPQDRQFILSSKKLLLSDSGFYLCAWTLPAGGDTQYFGPGTRLTVL.

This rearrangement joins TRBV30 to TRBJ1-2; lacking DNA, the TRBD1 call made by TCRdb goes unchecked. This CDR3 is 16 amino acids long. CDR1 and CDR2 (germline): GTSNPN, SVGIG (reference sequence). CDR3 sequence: CAWIGGDSRISYGYTF.

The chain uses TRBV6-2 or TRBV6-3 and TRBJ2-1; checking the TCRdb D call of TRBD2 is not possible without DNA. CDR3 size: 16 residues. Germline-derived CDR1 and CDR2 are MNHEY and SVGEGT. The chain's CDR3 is CASSYFSSGRRGKLFF.